Listed below are T cell receptor beta chains from one sample, sequenced in a study of T cell repertoires in cytomegalovirus infection. A single record per CDR3 protein comes from TCRdb applying MiXCR to the reads. The table has about 460,000 distinct CDR3 sequences, around 11% seen once. Sequencing was performed on PBMCs. The receptors stem from a human donor in good health (CMV status not recorded). Some clones in this sample may be carry-over from other donors' samples. The CDR3 runs from the conserved cysteine through the conserved F or W. Fields, in order: clone size, D gene, V gene, J gene, CDR3 DNA, CDR3 protein. A D gene is named only where the DNA matches it firmly. Size values are once, few and many counts, or a class for expanded clones, and some rows have none.

-	TRBD1	TRBV24-1	TRBJ1-2	TGTGCCACCAGTGTAAATTCCGGACAGGGAACCTATGGCTACACCTTC	CATSVNSGQGTYGYTF
-	-	TRBV29-1	TRBJ1-4	TGCAGCGTTGACCAAGGCACAGCCTGGGGAGAAAAACTGTTTTTT	CSVDQGTAWGEKLFF
-	TRBD2	TRBV5-4	TRBJ2-2	TGTGCCAGCAGCACACGAAACGGACTAGCAGGGAACACCGGGGAGCTGTTTTTT	CASSTRNGLAGNTGELFF
many	-	TRBV20-1	TRBJ2-7	TGCAGTGCCCTAACTCCGGGACAAGTTTCCTACGAGCAGTACTTC	CSALTPGQVSYEQYF
many	TRBD2	TRBV6-1	TRBJ2-1	TGTGCCAGCAGTGAACGTGCGGGAGTCTCGAATGAGCAGTTCTTC	CASSERAGVSNEQFF
many	-	TRBV29-1	TRBJ2-2	TGCAGCGTTGAAGATCCCCCCACCGGCGGGGAGCTGTTTTTT	CSVEDPPTGGELFF
many	-	TRBV28	TRBJ2-5	TGTGCCAGCGGCTCGCGGAAGAGGGCCCAGTACTTC	CASGSRKRAQYF
few	TRBD2	TRBV19	TRBJ2-5	TGTGCCAGTAGGTCAGCGGGAGAAGAGACCCAGTACTTC	CASRSAGEETQYF
many	-	TRBV7-2	TRBJ1-1	TGTGCCAGCAGCTTATTATTATCCGGGGGGGTGAACACTGAAGCTTTCTTT	CASSLLLSGGVNTEAFF
many	-	TRBV7-2	TRBJ2-1	TGTGCCAGCAGCCTGGGGCCAAACAATGAGCAGTTCTTC	CASSLGPNNEQFF
many	TRBD2	TRBV7-2	TRBJ2-5	TGTGCCAGCAGCCGGGGCGGGAGGGCGGAGACCCAGTACTTC	CASSRGGRAETQYF
many	-	TRBV2	TRBJ2-4	TGTGCCAGCAATACAGGGTACACAAACATTCAGTACTTC	CASNTGYTNIQYF
-	-	TRBV5-6	TRBJ2-7	TGTGCCAGCAGCTTGGACCTGACGAAGGACTTC	CASSLDLTKDF
-	TRBD1	TRBV28	TRBJ2-1	TGTGCCAGCAGTCTCCGGGACAGGGGGTCGTTCTTC	CASSLRDRGSFF
-	-	TRBV7-9	TRBJ2-3	TGTGCCACCTCGGACGGAAGCACAGATACGCAGTATTTT	CATSDGSTDTQYF
many	-	TRBV28	TRBJ1-4	TGTGCCAGCAGTGCGCAGATTAATGAAAAACTGTTTTTT	CASSAQINEKLFF
many	TRBD1	TRBV10-3	TRBJ2-3	TGTGCCATCAAAGGACAGGCAGATACGCAGTATTTT	CAIKGQADTQYF
many	-	TRBV7-9	TRBJ1-5	TGTGCCAGCAGCTTAGACGGAAGGCATCAGCCCCAGCATTTT	CASSLDGRHQPQHF
-	TRBD2	TRBV7-6	TRBJ2-2	TGTGCCAGCAGCCTTAGCGGGGGGGCCGACACCGGGGAGCTGTTTTTT	CASSLSGGADTGELFF
many	-	TRBV29-1	TRBJ1-1	TGCAGCTACAGGAAGAACACTGAAGCTTTCTTT	CSYRKNTEAFF
many	TRBD1	TRBV6-5	TRBJ1-2	TGTGCCAGCAGTTACCGACGCGGACAGGGGGGGGTCTATGGCTACACCTTC	CASSYRRGQGGVYGYTF
many	TRBD1	TRBV6-5	TRBJ2-5	TGTGCCAGCGCGAGGGGGCGGGAGACCCAGTACTTC	CASARGRETQYF
many	-	TRBV9	TRBJ2-5	TGTGCCAGCAGCGTAGGAGTAGGTGAAGAGACCCAGTACTTC	CASSVGVGEETQYF
-	-	TRBV20-1	TRBJ2-7	TGCAGTGCTAGGGGTGGGGGGCGATATGAGCAGTACTTC	CSARGGGRYEQYF
many	TRBD1	TRBV7-9	TRBJ2-3	TGTGCCAGCAGCTTCGGCGGACAGGGGGCAGGAGATACGCAGTATTTT	CASSFGGQGAGDTQYF
many	-	TRBV6-5	TRBJ2-5	TGTGCCAGCAGGCAGCATTCCCAAGAGACCCAGTACTTC	CASRQHSQETQYF